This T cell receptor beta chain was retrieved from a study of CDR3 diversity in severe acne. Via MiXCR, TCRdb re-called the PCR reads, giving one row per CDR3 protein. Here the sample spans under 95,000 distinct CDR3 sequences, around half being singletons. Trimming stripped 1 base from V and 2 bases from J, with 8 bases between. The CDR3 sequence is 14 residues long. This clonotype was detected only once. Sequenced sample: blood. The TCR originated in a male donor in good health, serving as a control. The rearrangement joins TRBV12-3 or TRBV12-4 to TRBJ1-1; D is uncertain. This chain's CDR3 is CASSLGTLNTEAFF. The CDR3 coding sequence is TGTGCCAGCAGTTTAGGAACTCTTAACACTGAAGCTTTCTTT.